Shown below are 25 T cell receptor beta chains from a single sample sequenced in a study of OX40 agonist ivuxolimab in advanced cancers. Some clones are missing from TCRdb's copy, which holds only in-frame ones; the method was immunoSEQ multiplex PCR. The table lists 55,000 to 75,000 clones, about 90% of them singletons. The specimen comprised CD4+ or CD8+ T cells sorted from blood, sampled in a trial of the OX40 agonist ivuxolimab. The receptors originated from an adult with an advanced solid tumor such as melanoma, head and neck, liver or kidney cancer.

The V and J genes are TRBV4-1 and TRBJ2-1; TRBD2 aligns across 14 bases. The CDR3 has 18 amino acids. CDR1 is MGHRA and CDR2 is YSYEKL in the germline V gene. Trimming took 3 bases from V and 1 from J; bases not matched to a gene: 5. CDR3 protein: CASSHPGLAGVSYNEQFF. For the CDR3, the DNA is TGCGCCAGCAGCCACCCGGGACTAGCGGGAGTTTCCTACAATGAGCAGTTCTTC.

The rearrangement uses TRBV19 and TRBJ1-5, with 7 bases that match TRBD1. Germline V gene sequence: CDR1 LNHDA, CDR2 SQIVND (reference sequence). J was trimmed by 0 bases and V by 6 bases; bases with no gene match: 5. The CDR3 is 15 residues long. Here the CDR3 reads CASSGTEVSNQPQHF. CDR3 nucleotide sequence: TGTGCCAGTAGCGGGACAGAAGTTAGCAATCAGCCCCAGCATTTT.

This chain uses TRBV5-1 with TRBJ2-1; the D is unclear. This CDR3 contains 12 residues. Trimming took off 5 bases at V and 9 bases at J, with 12 bases between the two ends. The germline V gene has CDR1 SGHRS and CDR2 YFSETQ. The CDR3 region is CASSPLGTEQFF. For the CDR3, the DNA is TGCGCCAGCAGTCCCCTGGGCACTGAGCAGTTCTTC. Combining the CDR3 with reference TRBV5-1 and TRBJ2-1 gives the whole variable domain KAGVTQTPRYLIKTRGQQVTLSCSPISGHRSVSWYQQTPGQGLQFLFEYFSETQRNKGNFPGRFSGRQFSNSRSEMNVSTLELGDSALYLCASSPLGTEQFFGPGTRLTVL.

The V and J genes are TRBV9 and TRBJ2-1, with TRBD1 matching 10 bases. Germline loops: CDR1 SGDLS, CDR2 YYNGEE. This CDR3 is 17 amino acids long. V dropped 4 bases and J dropped 6; count of bases not matched to a gene: 13. This CDR3 reads CASSFPTGGSGSNEQFF. The DNA for the CDR3 is TGTGCCAGCAGCTTCCCGACAGGGGGCTCGGGGAGCAATGAGCAGTTCTTC.

J is TRBJ2-7 and V is TRBV28, with D possibly TRBD2 on 5 matching bases. Germline V gene data show CDR1 as MDHEN and CDR2 as SYDVKM. The V gene lost 6 bases and the J gene lost 4 bases, with 16 bases spanning the gap. The CDR3 is 14 residues long. This CDR3 is CASSPSGNKYEQYF. In DNA, the CDR3 is TGTGCCAGCAGCCCGAGCGGTAACAAGTACGAGCAGTACTTC.

Regarding this clone: Other DNA sequences in this sample translate to the same CDR3. The rearrangement uses TRBV27 and TRBJ2-3; D ambiguous. The V end lost 7 bases, the J end lost 2 bases, and 22 bases lay between the germline ends. CDR1 MNHEY and CDR2 SMNVEV come from the germline V gene (reference sequence). There are 17 residues in the CDR3. CDR3 sequence (DNA): TGTGCCAGCATGGGGTTGGTTTTGGCACACCACACAGATACGCAGTATTTT. This sequence encodes CASMGLVLAHHTDTQYF.

V and J are TRBV5-4 and TRBJ1-2; 11 nucleotides agree with TRBD1. This CDR3 spans 18 amino acids. V dropped 4 bases and J dropped 2; count of bases not matched to a gene: 13. Germline lookup yields CDR1 SGHNT and CDR2 YYREEE (reference sequence). Here the CDR3 DNA reads TGTGCCAGCAGCGGAATTGGACAGGGGGCAGGTGAGAACTATGGCTACACCTTC. This codes for CASSGIGQGAGENYGYTF.

This clone has only one observation. The rearrangement joins TRBV5-6 to TRBJ2-7, with 8 nucleotides matching TRBD1. Germline assignment: CDR1 SGHDT and CDR2 YYEEEE. J gave up 6 bases and V 1 base, and 3 bases lay outside the gene matches. CDR3 length equals 13 residues. The CDR3, as DNA: TGTGCCAGCAGCTTGCCAGGGGGCCGCGAGCAGTACTTC. Protein sequence: CASSLPGGREQYF.

This chain connects TRBV29-1 to TRBJ2-1; 10 bases line up with TRBD2. V lost 3 bases and J lost 11; bases outside the gene matches: 10. Germline V CDR1 and CDR2: SQVTM, ANQGSEA. This CDR3 region has 14 residues. This CDR3 reads CSVDGTSVVFKQFF. The DNA for the CDR3 is TGCAGCGTTGACGGGACTAGCGTTGTTTTTAAGCAGTTCTTC.

This clone has just one count. V and J are TRBV27 and TRBJ2-4; D uncertain. The CDR3 totals 13 residues. The V gene lost 6 bases and the J gene lost 10 bases, with 16 bases spanning the gap. Germline V gene data show CDR1 as MNHEY and CDR2 as SMNVEV (reference sequence). CDR3 sequence: CASSPSPESIQYF. The CDR3 DNA reads TGTGCCAGCAGCCCTTCGCCAGAATCAATTCAGTACTTC.

This chain uses TRBV5-6 with TRBJ2-5, with unresolved D. Trimming removed 0 bases at V and 0 bases at J, with 12 bases between. The CDR3 has 16 residues. Germline CDR1 SGHDT, CDR2 YYEEEE. The DNA for the CDR3 is TGTGCCAGCAGCTTGGGCGCGTGGTCGTACCAAGAGACCCAGTACTTC. This translates into CASSLGAWSYQETQYF. Together with reference TRBV5-6 and TRBJ2-5, the CDR3 gives the full variable domain: DAGVTQSPTHLIKTRGQQVTLRCSPKSGHDTVSWYQQALGQGPQFIFQYYEEEERQRGNFPDRFSGHQFPNYSSELNVNALLLGDSALYLCASSLGAWSYQETQYFGPGTRLLVL.

CDR3 region: CASSSPTSGNYEQYF. CDR3 nucleotide sequence: TGTGCCAGCAGCAGTCCCACTAGCGGGAACTACGAGCAGTACTTC. The chain carries TRBV5-6 and TRBJ2-7; 10 bases map to TRBD2. Germline trimming cut 4 bases from V and 3 bases from J; bases unmatched to any gene: 7. Germline CDR1 SGHDT, CDR2 YYEEEE. This CDR3 has 15 amino acids.

The CDR3 spells CASTPYGSSYNEQFF. The CDR3 nucleotides read TGTGCCAGCACCCCCTACGGGAGCTCCTACAATGAGCAGTTCTTC. V usage is TRBV27 and J usage is TRBJ2-1; a possible D gene is TRBD2 (6 bases). Germline CDR1 and CDR2: MNHEY and SMNVEV (reference sequence). CDR3 size: 15 residues. V was cut by 7 bases and J by 0 bases, with 13 bases left in between.

In nucleotides, the CDR3 is TGTGCCAGCAGCCGGGACAGCGGGAACACTGAAGCTTTCTTT. It encodes CASSRDSGNTEAFF. The chain has TRBV7-9 and TRBJ1-1; 7 bases are shared with TRBD1. There are 14 residues in the CDR3. Germline loops: CDR1 SEHNR, CDR2 FQNEAQ (reference sequence). Trimming removed 5 bases from V and 1 base from J; junction bases left unmatched: 4.

This chain links TRBV10-3 with TRBJ2-5; 9 bases align to TRBD2. After removal of 4 bases from V and 2 bases from J, the junction contained 11 bases not matched to a gene. This CDR3 has 17 residues. Germline CDR1 reads ENHRY; CDR2 reads SYGVKD. This CDR3 reads CAISGAVFAGGQETQYF. The CDR3, as DNA: TGTGCCATCAGTGGAGCTGTATTTGCGGGAGGGCAAGAGACCCAGTACTTC.

The chain recombines TRBV7-9 with TRBJ2-5, with unresolved D. The CDR3 has 12 residues. Between the trimmed V and J ends, which lost 1 base and 4 bases, there was a span of 4 bases. Germline V lookup: CDR1 SEHNR, CDR2 FQNEAQ (reference sequence). The CDR3 sequence is CASSLGVETQYF. CDR3 coding DNA: TGTGCCAGCAGCTTAGGGGTAGAGACCCAGTACTTC.

This chain links TRBV28 with TRBJ2-1; 8 positions match TRBD1. In germline, CDR1 is MDHEN, CDR2 SYDVKM. V lost 6 bases, J lost 7 bases, and 8 bases stayed unmatched. This CDR3 contains 14 residues. CDR3 nucleotides: TGTGCCAGCAGCCCCAGACAGGGGAGGAATGAGCAGTTCTTC. Translated: CASSPRQGRNEQFF.

The chain links TRBV5-1 to TRBJ1-4, with D maybe TRBD1 (6 bases). With 1 base removed from V and 8 bases from J, the gap between germline ends came to 15 bases. The germline V gene encodes CDR1 SGHRS and CDR2 YFSETQ. CDR3 length: 15 amino acids. The CDR3 loop reads CASSLTGFSGEKLFF. The CDR3 DNA is TGCGCCAGCAGCTTGACAGGGTTCAGCGGAGAAAAACTGTTTTTT.

This sequence joins TRBV4-2 and TRBJ2-3, with 7 bases lining up with TRBD2. Germline loops: CDR1 LGHNA, CDR2 YNFKEQ. The CDR3 is made up of 17 amino acids. V dropped 0 bases and J dropped 8; count of bases not matched to a gene: 14. For the CDR3, the DNA is TGTGCCAGCAGCCAAGATATAGGGGACTATGGGGCCGTTACGCAGTATTTT. It translates to CASSQDIGDYGAVTQYF.

The chain combines TRBV29-1 with TRBJ2-3; weak D call: TRBD2 (6 bases). V lost 1 base, J lost 4 bases, and 6 bases lay in between. CDR3 size: 12 residues. Germline V gene data show CDR1 as SQVTM and CDR2 as ANQGSEA. CDR3 in amino acids: CSVEAGADTQYF. As DNA, the CDR3 is TGCAGCGTTGAAGCGGGAGCAGATACGCAGTATTTT.

The J gene is TRBJ2-7, the V gene TRBV27; D gene uncertain. The CDR3 sequence is 14 residues long. Trimming left V 10 bases short and J 3 bases short, with 19 bases between. Germline values: CDR1 MNHEY, CDR2 SMNVEV (reference sequence). The CDR3 loop reads CATGSGVSVYEQYF. The CDR3, as DNA: TGTGCCACCGGCTCCGGTGTAAGCGTCTACGAGCAGTACTTC.

In this sample, this clone turned up once. The CDR3 nucleotides read TGTGCCTCCTCCCTAGCGGGAGTCTACAATGAGCAGTTCTTC. Encoded protein: CASSLAGVYNEQFF. The V call is TRBV28, the J call TRBJ2-1; 10 nucleotides agree with TRBD2. Per germline, CDR1 MDHEN and CDR2 SYDVKM. The V gene end was trimmed by 11 bases and the J gene end by 3 bases; junction bases not matched to a gene: 7. The CDR3 is made up of 14 amino acids. Complete variable domain (other parts from reference TRBV28 and TRBJ2-1): DVKVTQSSRYLVKRTGEKVFLECVQDMDHENMFWYRQDPGLGLRLIYFSYDVKMKEKGDIPEGYSVSREKKERFSLILESASTNQTSMYLCASSLAGVYNEQFFGPGTRLTVL.

The rearrangement joins TRBV7-9 to TRBJ2-5; a possible D gene is TRBD1 (6 bases). Looked up from germline, CDR1 is SEHNR and CDR2 is FQNEAQ (reference sequence). Trimming cost V 5 bases and J 2 bases, with 15 bases left between them. The CDR3 has 15 amino acids. The CDR3: CASSEPGQTQETQYF. DNA for the CDR3: TGTGCCAGCAGCGAACCCGGACAGACGCAAGAGACCCAGTACTTC.

The chain couples TRBV7-8 to TRBJ2-2; no reliable D call. Trimming took off 1 base at V and 4 bases at J, with 1 base between the two ends. Germline assignment: CDR1 SGHVS and CDR2 FQNEAQ. The CDR3 contains 12 residues. This CDR3 reads CASSLVTGELFF. The CDR3 nucleotides read TGTGCCAGCAGCTTAGTCACCGGGGAGCTGTTTTTT.

The CDR3 region is CAISPTGALYEQYF. The CDR3 DNA follows: TGTGCCATCAGCCCGACAGGGGCTCTCTACGAGCAGTACTTC. V usage is TRBV10-3 and J usage is TRBJ2-7; 8 bases are a match to TRBD1. The J segment lost 3 bases and the V segment lost 6 bases, leaving 7 bases of the junction unmatched. CDR3 length equals 14 residues. Germline CDR1 ENHRY, CDR2 SYGVKD.